What follows are 20 T cell receptor beta chains derived from one specimen sequenced in a study of blood T cell repertoires in COVID-19. TCRdb keeps only in-frame clones here, not all; method: immunoSEQ multiplex PCR. The sample consists of more than 200,000 clones, around 86% of them appearing once. Sequenced: peripheral blood. These receptors were obtained from an elderly woman with COVID-19, enrolled during active disease.

The V and J genes are TRBV5-1 and TRBJ1-6; possible D gene TRBD1, 5 bases. Trimming cost V 1 base and J 9 bases, with 11 bases left between them. Germline V CDR1 and CDR2: SGHRS, YFSETQ. This CDR3 is 14 amino acids long. The CDR3 loop is CASSLSAGGSPLHF. The DNA for the CDR3 is TGCGCCAGCAGCTTGTCGGCGGGGGGTTCACCCCTCCACTTT.

J is TRBJ1-6 and V is TRBV18; TRBD1 matches at 7 bases. Trimming cost V 2 bases and J 7 bases; bases outside gene matches: 5. Germline values: CDR1 KGHSH, CDR2 LQKENI. The CDR3 covers 15 residues. CDR3 loop: CASSPMGQTNSPLHF. The CDR3 coding sequence is TGTGCCAGCTCACCAATGGGACAGACGAATTCACCCCTCCACTTT.

The chain is built from TRBV18 and TRBJ2-3; TRBD2 matches 8 bases. Germline assignment: CDR1 KGHSH and CDR2 LQKENI. This CDR3 region has 17 residues. V was pared by 2 bases and J by 3 bases, with 10 bases of the junction left unmatched. In DNA form, the CDR3 reads TGTGCCAGCTCACCAAACAACGGGGGGGCCGGGACAGATACGCAGTATTTT. Translated, it gives CASSPNNGGAGTDTQYF.

V and J are TRBV7-9 and TRBJ1-4; 8 positions agree with TRBD1. The V segment lost 5 bases and the J segment 7 bases; nucleotides outside the gene matches: 9. The CDR3 contains 15 residues. CDR1 is SEHNR, CDR2 FQNEAQ, per germline (reference sequence). The CDR3 region is CASSLRTGSGEKLFF. The DNA for the CDR3 is TGTGCCAGCAGCCTGAGGACAGGGTCAGGTGAAAAACTGTTTTTT. The full variable domain, in which reference TRBV7-9 and TRBJ1-4 provide the parts outside the CDR3, is DTGVSQNPRHKITKRGQNVTFRCDPISEHNRLYWYRQTLGQGPEFLTYFQNEAQLEKSRLLSDRFSAERPKGSFSTLEIQRTEQGDSAMYLCASSLRTGSGEKLFFGSGTQLSVL.

The chain uses TRBV7-9 and TRBJ2-3, with D perhaps matching TRBD2 (7 bases). The V and J ends lost 5 bases and 3 bases respectively, with 21 bases between them. Germline CDR1 and CDR2: SEHNR and FQNEAQ (reference sequence). There are 17 residues in the CDR3. The chain's CDR3 is CASSLTSGGPLTDTQYF. Here the CDR3 DNA reads TGTGCCAGCAGCCTAACATCCGGGGGGCCACTAACAGATACGCAGTATTTT.

The CDR3 region has the DNA TGTGCCAGTAGTATTGCTGGGACAGGGATTCAATACGAGCAGTACTTC. Its protein product is CASSIAGTGIQYEQYF. The genes are TRBV19 and TRBJ2-7, with 9 bases identical to TRBD1. CDR1 and CDR2 (germline): LNHDA, SQIVND (reference sequence). With V trimmed by 3 bases and J by 4 bases, 10 bases remained unmatched. This CDR3 spans 16 amino acids.

This chain connects TRBV9 to TRBJ2-2; 8 bases match TRBD2. The length of the CDR3 is 15 residues. Unmatched junction bases numbered 9, after V lost 3 bases and J lost 8 bases. CDR1 SGDLS and CDR2 YYNGEE come from the germline V gene. The CDR3 spells CASSASGLGKGELFF. The CDR3 nucleotides are TGTGCCAGCAGCGCCTCGGGACTAGGAAAGGGGGAGCTGTTTTTT.

This clone was detected only a few times. The V and J genes are TRBV6-5 and TRBJ1-3; D not resolved. V was clipped by 5 bases and J by 8 bases, with 10 bases between them. The germline gives CDR1 MNHEY, CDR2 SVGAGI. CDR3 length equals 12 residues. CDR3 in DNA: TGTGCCAGCAGTACTGGCGGGGACACCATATATTTT. This codes for CASSTGGDTIYF.

This rearrangement joins TRBV6-5 to TRBJ1-6; D possibly corresponds to TRBD1 (6 bases). CDR3 size: 13 residues. The germline V and J ends were trimmed by 6 bases and 5 bases, with 8 bases remaining between them. Looked up from germline, CDR1 is MNHEY and CDR2 is SVGAGI. CDR3 sequence reads: CASRRDNNSPLHF. The CDR3 nucleotides read TGTGCCAGCAGACGGGACAATAATTCACCCCTCCACTTT.

The rearrangement joins TRBV6-2 or TRBV6-3 to TRBJ2-7; TRBD1 is a possible D gene (5 bases). This CDR3 region has 12 residues. CDR1 MNHEY and CDR2 SVGEGT come from the germline V gene. V lost 5 bases, J lost 9 bases, and 14 bases lay in between. The CDR3 spells CASSQGPLGQYF. The CDR3 nucleotides are TGTGCCAGCAGTCAGGGCCCTCTGGGGCAGTACTTC.

CDR3 in amino acids: CASSLVVGTSWGDTQYF. The DNA of the CDR3 is TGTGCCAGCAGCTTGGTGGTCGGGACTTCCTGGGGAGATACGCAGTATTTT. The chain employs TRBV5-6 and TRBJ2-3; the D gene is possibly TRBD2 (6 bases). Germline CDR1 SGHDT, CDR2 YYEEEE. V lost 0 bases and J lost 5, with 19 bases in between. CDR3 size: 17 residues.

V is TRBV30 and J is TRBJ1-6; D uncertain. The CDR3 totals 15 residues. V was clipped by 1 base and J by 9 bases, with 16 bases between them. Germline CDR1 GTSNPN, CDR2 SVGIG (reference sequence). In DNA, the CDR3 is TGTGCCTGGAGTGGTTTGCCGATCAGAGGTTCACCCCTCCACTTT. Protein sequence: CAWSGLPIRGSPLHF.

The chain couples TRBV5-1 to TRBJ2-6, with a tentative D call TRBD2 (6 bases). This CDR3 comprises 15 residues. Trimming took 2 bases from V and 4 from J, leaving 10 bases between them. Per germline, CDR1 SGHRS and CDR2 YFSETQ. The CDR3 sequence: CASSFGGNGANVLTF. The CDR3 DNA follows: TGCGCCAGCAGCTTCGGGGGAAACGGGGCCAACGTCCTGACTTTC. Full variable domain (missing parts from reference TRBV5-1 and TRBJ2-6): KAGVTQTPRYLIKTRGQQVTLSCSPISGHRSVSWYQQTPGQGLQFLFEYFSETQRNKGNFPGRFSGRQFSNSRSEMNVSTLELGDSALYLCASSFGGNGANVLTFGAGSRLTVL.

V is TRBV7-9 and J is TRBJ2-1, with TRBD2 as a possible D gene (7 bases). CDR3 length: 15 amino acids. The germline V and J ends were trimmed by 8 bases and 8 bases, with 22 bases remaining between them. CDR1 is SEHNR and CDR2 is FQNEAQ in the germline V gene (reference sequence). CDR3 bases: TGTGCCAGCCAACTAGGGGGGGGCATTATGGATGAGCAGTTCTTC. Residues: CASQLGGGIMDEQFF. Based on the CDR3 plus reference TRBV7-9 and TRBJ2-1, the full variable domain is DTGVSQNPRHKITKRGQNVTFRCDPISEHNRLYWYRQTLGQGPEFLTYFQNEAQLEKSRLLSDRFSAERPKGSFSTLEIQRTEQGDSAMYLCASQLGGGIMDEQFFGPGTRLTVL.

The chain carries TRBV19 and TRBJ2-7; 9 bases map to TRBD1. This CDR3 spans 15 amino acids. Germline lookup yields CDR1 LNHDA and CDR2 SQIVND (reference sequence). The ends lost 4 bases at V and 1 base at J; junction bases unmatched: 5. CDR3 DNA: TGTGCCAGTAGTAAAGCCGGGACAGGGTCCTACGAGCAGTACTTC. Translated: CASSKAGTGSYEQYF.

The chain joins TRBV25-1 to TRBJ1-6; D is perhaps TRBD1 (6 bases). The CDR3 length is 14 residues. V lost 7 bases and J 6 bases, leaving 13 bases between the germline ends. The germline gives CDR1 MGHDK, CDR2 SYGVNS. CDR3 coding DNA: TGTGCCAGCACCGAACTGGGGGCTAATTCACCCCTCCACTTT. Translated, it gives CASTELGANSPLHF.

The V call is TRBV3-1 (or the pseudogene TRBV3-2), the J call TRBJ2-6, with D maybe TRBD2 (5 bases). V lost 3 bases and J 2 bases, leaving 14 bases between the germline ends. The length of the CDR3 is 17 residues. Germline assignment: CDR1 LGHDT and CDR2 YNNKEL (reference sequence). The CDR3 is CASSHRFGVAGANVLTF. The CDR3 DNA sequence: TGTGCCAGCAGCCATCGGTTCGGGGTGGCTGGGGCCAACGTCCTGACTTTC.

This chain connects TRBV5-1 to TRBJ2-1, with 11 bases aligning to TRBD2. Per the germline V gene, CDR1 is SGHRS and CDR2 is YFSETQ. The CDR3 loop spans 14 amino acids. V was pared by 4 bases and J by 10 bases, with 7 bases of the junction left unmatched. For the CDR3, the DNA is TGCGCCAGCAGCACCTTAGCGGGGGGGCGGGAGCAGTTCTTC. Translated: CASSTLAGGREQFF.

The V and J genes are TRBV2 and TRBJ2-1; no definite D call. The CDR3 consists of 14 residues. The germline gives CDR1 SNHLY, CDR2 FYNNEI. V shed 6 bases and J shed 6 bases, with 15 bases lying between them. In DNA, the CDR3 is TGTGCCAGCAGGGCCAACTGGGCGACCAATGAGCAGTTCTTC. Its protein is CASRANWATNEQFF.

This clone was detected only a few times. The rearrangement uses TRBV5-6 and TRBJ1-6; 10 positions agree with TRBD1. J lost 0 bases, V lost 1 base, and 1 base had no gene match. The CDR3 length is 17 residues. Germline V lookup: CDR1 SGHDT, CDR2 YYEEEE. Here the CDR3 reads CASSLWDRGSYNSPLHF. DNA for the CDR3: TGTGCCAGCAGCTTGTGGGACAGGGGCTCCTATAATTCACCCCTCCACTTT.